These 27 T cell receptor beta chains originate from one sample sequenced in a study of cytotoxic CD8 clonotypes in ibrutinib-treated CLL. Sequencing used immunoSEQ multiplex PCR; TCRdb keeps in-frame clones, though not all of them. The table lists more than 200,000 clones, more than 65% of them singletons. The sequenced sample was PBMCs, obtained after 12 months of ibrutinib treatment. The receptors stem from a human donor with chronic lymphocytic leukemia.

The chain carries TRBV5-1 and TRBJ1-1; D gene uncertain. Germline CDR1 and CDR2: SGHRS and YFSETQ. The CDR3 has 13 residues. The V end was cut by 0 bases, the J end by 7 bases, with 10 bases between. This CDR3 reads CASSLVAADEAFF. In DNA, the CDR3 is TGCGCCAGCAGCTTGGTGGCGGCCGATGAAGCTTTCTTT.

This chain connects TRBV19 to TRBJ2-1, with TRBD1 matching 9 bases. With V trimmed by 4 bases and J by 7 bases, 5 bases remained unmatched. The CDR3 sequence is 14 residues long. Germline-derived CDR1 and CDR2 are LNHDA and SQIVND (reference sequence). CDR3 nucleotide sequence: TGTGCCAGTAGTAGTTCGGGACAGGGAAATGAGCAGTTCTTC. It encodes CASSSSGQGNEQFF.

The chain recombines TRBV7-9 with TRBJ1-4; D is ambiguous. This CDR3 region has 15 residues. V lost 5 bases to trimming and J lost 7 bases, with 17 bases between them. The germline V gene has CDR1 SEHNR and CDR2 FQNEAQ (reference sequence). CDR3 DNA sequence: TGTGCCAGCAGCCAGCAAAGGCTCTCCGGTGAAAAACTGTTTTTT. It specifies CASSQQRLSGEKLFF. Full variable domain (remainder filled in from reference TRBV7-9 and TRBJ1-4): DTGVSQNPRHKITKRGQNVTFRCDPISEHNRLYWYRQTLGQGPEFLTYFQNEAQLEKSRLLSDRFSAERPKGSFSTLEIQRTEQGDSAMYLCASSQQRLSGEKLFFGSGTQLSVL.

This chain connects TRBV15 to TRBJ2-1; maybe TRBD2 (6 bases). This CDR3 has 16 residues. V shed 3 bases and J shed 0 bases, with 12 bases lying between them. The germline V gene has CDR1 LNHNV and CDR2 YYDKDF (reference sequence). In DNA form, the CDR3 reads TGTGCCACCAGCAGGGACTACCAAAGCTCCTACAATGAGCAGTTCTTC. This encodes CATSRDYQSSYNEQFF.

This chain joins TRBV29-1 and TRBJ2-7; 7 bases are a match to TRBD1. Germline V gene lookup returns CDR1 SQVTM and CDR2 ANQGSEA. With V trimmed by 5 bases and J by 4 bases, 5 bases remained unmatched. The CDR3 has 12 amino acids. CDR3 amino acids: CSVHAQGYEQYF. CDR3 sequence (DNA): TGCAGCGTTCACGCACAGGGGTACGAGCAGTACTTC.

The genes are TRBV4-2 and TRBJ2-6; 11 bases fit TRBD1. Germline V lookup: CDR1 LGHNA, CDR2 YNFKEQ. V trimming: 4 bases; J trimming: 1 base; junction bases outside the gene matches: 9. The CDR3 is made up of 19 amino acids. In DNA, the CDR3 is TGTGCCAGCAGCCGCCGAGGACAGGGGGCGAGTTCTGGGGCCAACGTCCTGACTTTC. Its protein is CASSRRGQGASSGANVLTF.

The rearrangement joins TRBV2 to TRBJ2-7; TRBD2 is a possible D gene (6 bases). Germline CDR1 and CDR2: SNHLY and FYNNEI. V shed 6 bases and J shed 10 bases, with 19 bases lying between them. CDR3 length equals 13 residues. CDR3 DNA sequence: TGTGCCAGCAGGGGTACGGGCAGGGAGGAACAGTACTTC. Residues: CASRGTGREEQYF.

This clone was picked up a small number of times. This chain connects TRBV29-1 to TRBJ2-7; 12 bases agree with TRBD2. V lost 3 bases to trimming and J lost 5 bases; unmatched junction nucleotides: 11. Per germline, CDR1 SQVTM and CDR2 ANQGSEA. This CDR3 comprises 16 residues. The CDR3 loop is CSVEGGSSGRGDEQYF. DNA for the CDR3: TGCAGCGTTGAGGGGGGTTCTAGCGGGAGGGGCGACGAGCAGTACTTC.

The chain recombines TRBV7-3 with TRBJ2-1, with 12 bases fitting TRBD1. Germline CDR1 reads SGHTA; CDR2 reads FQGTGA. Losses at the gene ends were 1 base for V and 6 bases for J; bases not matched to a gene: 4. The CDR3 is made up of 16 amino acids. For the CDR3, the DNA is TGTGCCAGCAGCTTAATTCGGGACAGGGGGCCCAATGAGCAGTTCTTC. Its translation is CASSLIRDRGPNEQFF. The full variable domain, its missing parts supplied by reference TRBV7-3 and TRBJ2-1, is GAGVSQTPSNKVTEKGKYVELRCDPISGHTALYWYRQSLGQGPEFLIYFQGTGAADDSGLPNDRFFAVRPEGSVSTLKIQRTERGDSAVYLCASSLIRDRGPNEQFFGPGTRLTVL.

The chain is built from TRBV11-2 and TRBJ1-2; D remains unclear. CDR3 length: 13 residues. Per the germline V gene, CDR1 is SGHAT and CDR2 is FQNNGV. Trimming stripped 2 bases from V and 7 bases from J, with 11 bases between. In nucleotides, the CDR3 is TGTGCCAGCAGCTTAAAGACCTCCGGTGGCTACACCTTC. Its translation: CASSLKTSGGYTF.

The CDR3 DNA reads TGTGCCAGCAGCTTAGGGGGCGTACGGAATTCACCCCTCCACTTT. Its translation: CASSLGGVRNSPLHF. V gene TRBV7-3 combines with J gene TRBJ1-6, with a possible D match to TRBD1 (6 bases). V was clipped by 2 bases and J by 7 bases, with 12 bases between them. Germline V lookup: CDR1 SGHTA, CDR2 FQGTGA. This CDR3 spans 15 amino acids.

This clone was seen only once. The gene calls are TRBV7-3 and TRBJ2-2, with D unclear. Germline CDR1 and CDR2: SGHTA and FQGTGA. CDR3 size: 11 residues. V dropped 4 bases and J dropped 7 bases, with 4 bases sitting between them. The CDR3 sequence: CASSSGGELFF. DNA of the CDR3: TGTGCCAGCAGCTCCGGCGGGGAGCTGTTTTTT. Supplemented by reference TRBV7-3 and TRBJ2-2, the full variable domain reads GAGVSQTPSNKVTEKGKYVELRCDPISGHTALYWYRQSLGQGPEFLIYFQGTGAADDSGLPNDRFFAVRPEGSVSTLKIQRTERGDSAVYLCASSSGGELFFGEGSRLTVL.

The chain employs TRBV28 and TRBJ2-7; 8 bases map to TRBD2. The germline CDR1 and CDR2 sequences are MDHEN and SYDVKM. Trimming removed 7 bases from V and 8 bases from J; junction bases left unmatched: 10. The CDR3 is made up of 13 amino acids. The CDR3 DNA reads as TGTGCCAGCATCCCTACCCGGGAGGGCCAGCAGTACTTC. This sequence encodes CASIPTREGQQYF.

This chain links TRBV7-9 with TRBJ1-1; 8 bases map to TRBD1. Germline CDR1 is SEHNR and CDR2 is FQNEAQ (reference sequence). The V segment lost 5 bases and the J segment 5 bases; nucleotides outside the gene matches: 7. This CDR3 contains 14 residues. The CDR3 reads CASSPTRTGTEAFF. DNA for the CDR3: TGTGCCAGCAGCCCAACCCGGACAGGGACTGAAGCTTTCTTT.

The rearrangement uses TRBV5-1 and TRBJ1-2; no clear D gene. The CDR3 totals 13 residues. V was trimmed by 5 bases and J by 8 bases, leaving 16 bases between them. Germline loops: CDR1 SGHRS, CDR2 YFSETQ. This CDR3 reads CASSLGLPGGYTF. CDR3 coding DNA: TGCGCCAGCAGTTTAGGCCTTCCGGGGGGCTACACCTTC.

CDR3 sequence: CASTLRAVWGTDTQYF. In DNA form, the CDR3 reads TGTGCCAGCACGCTAAGGGCCGTTTGGGGCACAGATACGCAGTATTTT. The V gene is TRBV13, the J gene TRBJ2-3, with D unclear. The CDR3 is 16 residues long. Germline CDR1 is PRHDT and CDR2 is FYEKMQ (reference sequence). V was shortened by 7 bases and J by 1 base, with 18 bases between the two germline ends. Full variable domain (remainder filled in from reference TRBV13 and TRBJ2-3): AAGVIQSPRHLIKEKRETATLKCYPIPRHDTVYWYQQGPGQDPQFLISFYEKMQSDKGSIPDRFSAQQFSDYHSELNMSSLELGDSALYFCASTLRAVWGTDTQYFGPGTRLTVL.

The chain combines TRBV2 with TRBJ2-1; no definite D call. From germline, CDR1 is SNHLY and CDR2 FYNNEI. Trimming removed 6 bases from V and 4 bases from J, with 16 bases in between. CDR3 size: 15 residues. The CDR3 spells CASSPASAMYNEQFF. CDR3 coding DNA: TGTGCCAGCAGCCCGGCGAGCGCGATGTACAATGAGCAGTTCTTC.

The chain carries TRBV5-1 and TRBJ2-4; 9 bases map to TRBD1. Germline V lookup: CDR1 SGHRS, CDR2 YFSETQ. CDR3 length: 15 amino acids. V lost 0 bases, J lost 9 bases, and 7 bases stayed unmatched. CDR3 amino acids: CASSLAGQGSAIQYF. The CDR3 DNA reads TGCGCCAGCAGCTTGGCCGGACAGGGGTCGGCCATTCAGTACTTC.

J is TRBJ2-2 and V is TRBV30; perhaps TRBD2 as D (6 bases). The CDR3 runs to 16 residues. The germline CDR1 and CDR2 sequences are GTSNPN and SVGIG (reference sequence). V dropped 4 bases and J dropped 2 bases, with 17 bases sitting between them. The DNA of the CDR3 is TGTGCCTGGACCTCTCGACTAGTCGGCAACACCGGGGAGCTGTTTTTT. Its protein is CAWTSRLVGNTGELFF.

The chain recombines TRBV21-1 with TRBJ1-5. TRBV21-1 constitutes a pseudogene. This CDR3 spans 12 amino acids. The CDR3 DNA is TGTGCCAGCAGCAACCGGGACGGGGCCCAGCATTTT. It codes for CASSNRDGAQHF.

CDR3 coding DNA: TGTGCCAGCAACCTCCGGGACAGGGTCACAGATACGCAGTATTTT. As protein: CASNLRDRVTDTQYF. The chain couples TRBV28 to TRBJ2-3, with TRBD1 matching over 9 bases. The CDR3 has 15 residues. Germline V lookup: CDR1 MDHEN, CDR2 SYDVKM. With V trimmed by 7 bases and J by 2 bases, 7 bases remained unmatched.

This clone was seen a few times. V gene TRBV11-3 combines with J gene TRBJ2-1; 7 positions match TRBD2. Germline-derived CDR1 and CDR2 are SGHNT and YENEEA. V lost 10 bases to trimming and J lost 10 bases; unmatched junction nucleotides: 13. CDR3 length: 13 residues. Here the CDR3 DNA reads TGTGCCACCCCGCCCTTGGAGGGAGGGGAGCAGTTCTTC. It specifies CATPPLEGGEQFF.

The rearrangement uses TRBV10-3 and TRBJ2-7; D remains ambiguous. Per germline, CDR1 ENHRY and CDR2 SYGVKD. The V gene lost 7 bases and the J gene lost 6 bases, with 13 bases spanning the gap. The CDR3 runs to 12 residues. Here the CDR3 DNA reads TGTGCCATCAAAGGCGGCTTCCCCGAGCAGTACTTC. Its translation: CAIKGGFPEQYF.

This clone was observed a single time. The chain joins TRBV19 to TRBJ2-7; D may be TRBD2 (6 bases). Germline V gene data show CDR1 as LNHDA and CDR2 as SQIVND (reference sequence). The ends were cut back, 6 bases at V and 7 bases at J, with 16 bases in the middle. The CDR3 has 13 residues. In DNA form, the CDR3 reads TGTGCCAGTAGCACGGGACTCCGGAGGGAGCAGTACTTC. Its translation: CASSTGLRREQYF.

The count of this clone is one. The chain employs TRBV6-6 and TRBJ2-1; the match to TRBD1 covers 7 bases. Germline V gene lookup returns CDR1 MNHNY and CDR2 SVGAGI (reference sequence). Trimming removed 2 bases from V and 8 bases from J; junction bases left unmatched: 6. The CDR3 has 14 amino acids. CDR3 protein: CASSYGVTGDEQFF. The CDR3 DNA is TGTGCCAGCAGTTACGGGGTCACAGGGGATGAGCAGTTCTTC.

This chain links TRBV9 with TRBJ2-5, with a possible D match to TRBD2 (5 bases). Per germline, CDR1 SGDLS and CDR2 YYNGEE. Trimming pared 4 bases from V and 1 base from J, leaving 17 bases between. The CDR3 runs 16 residues. The CDR3: CASSPRTGGFQETQYF. In nucleotides, the CDR3 is TGTGCCAGCAGCCCACGGACTGGCGGGTTCCAAGAGACCCAGTACTTC.

The J gene is TRBJ2-7, the V gene TRBV9, with 8 bases aligning to TRBD1. The ends lost 1 base at V and 6 bases at J; junction bases unmatched: 6. This CDR3 has 14 amino acids. The germline V gene encodes CDR1 SGDLS and CDR2 YYNGEE. CDR3 coding DNA: TGTGCCAGCAGCGTACAAACAGGGGGAACCGAGCAGTACTTC. Translated, it gives CASSVQTGGTEQYF.